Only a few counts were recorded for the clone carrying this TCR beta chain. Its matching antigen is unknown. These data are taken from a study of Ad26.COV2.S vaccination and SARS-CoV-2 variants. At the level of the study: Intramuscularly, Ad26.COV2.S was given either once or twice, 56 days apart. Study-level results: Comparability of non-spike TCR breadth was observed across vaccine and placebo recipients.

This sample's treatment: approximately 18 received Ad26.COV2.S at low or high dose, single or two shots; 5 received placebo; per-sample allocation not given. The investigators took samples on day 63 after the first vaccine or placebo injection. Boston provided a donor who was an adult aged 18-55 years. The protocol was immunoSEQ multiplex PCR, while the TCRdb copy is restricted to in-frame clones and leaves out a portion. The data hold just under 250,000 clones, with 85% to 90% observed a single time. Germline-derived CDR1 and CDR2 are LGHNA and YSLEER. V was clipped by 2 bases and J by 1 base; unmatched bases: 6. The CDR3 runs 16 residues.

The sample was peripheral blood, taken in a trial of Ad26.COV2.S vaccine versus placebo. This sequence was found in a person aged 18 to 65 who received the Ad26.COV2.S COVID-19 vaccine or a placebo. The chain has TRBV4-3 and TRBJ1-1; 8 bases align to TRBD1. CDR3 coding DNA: TGCGCCAGCAGCCAATCCCTTGACAGGGGGAACACTGAAGCTTTCTTT. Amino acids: CASSQSLDRGNTEAFF.